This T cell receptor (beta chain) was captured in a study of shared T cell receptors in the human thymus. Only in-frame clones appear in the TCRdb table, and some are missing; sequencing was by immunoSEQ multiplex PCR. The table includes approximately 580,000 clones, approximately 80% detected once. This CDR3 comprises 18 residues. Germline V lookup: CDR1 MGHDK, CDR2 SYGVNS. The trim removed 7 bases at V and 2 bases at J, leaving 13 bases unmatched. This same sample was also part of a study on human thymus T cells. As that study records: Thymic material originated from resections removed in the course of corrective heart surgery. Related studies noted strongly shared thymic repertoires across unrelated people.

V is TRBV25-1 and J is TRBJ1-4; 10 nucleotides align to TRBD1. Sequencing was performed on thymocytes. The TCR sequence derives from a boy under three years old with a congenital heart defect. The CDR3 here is CASTLGTGARGTNEKLFF. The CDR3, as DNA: TGTGCCAGCACCCTTGGGACAGGGGCCCGCGGTACTAATGAAAAACTGTTTTTT.